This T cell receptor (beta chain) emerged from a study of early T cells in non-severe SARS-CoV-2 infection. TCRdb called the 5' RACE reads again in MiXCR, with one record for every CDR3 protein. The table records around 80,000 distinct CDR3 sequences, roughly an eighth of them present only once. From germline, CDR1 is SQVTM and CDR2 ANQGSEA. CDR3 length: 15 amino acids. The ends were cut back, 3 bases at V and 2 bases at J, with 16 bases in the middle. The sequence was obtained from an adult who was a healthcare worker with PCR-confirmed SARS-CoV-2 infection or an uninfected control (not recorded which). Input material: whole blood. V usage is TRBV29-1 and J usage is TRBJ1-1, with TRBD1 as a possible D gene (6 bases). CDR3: CSVERGSRPNTEAFF. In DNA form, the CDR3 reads TGCAGCGTTGAGAGGGGGAGCCGCCCAAACACTGAAGCTTTCTTT.